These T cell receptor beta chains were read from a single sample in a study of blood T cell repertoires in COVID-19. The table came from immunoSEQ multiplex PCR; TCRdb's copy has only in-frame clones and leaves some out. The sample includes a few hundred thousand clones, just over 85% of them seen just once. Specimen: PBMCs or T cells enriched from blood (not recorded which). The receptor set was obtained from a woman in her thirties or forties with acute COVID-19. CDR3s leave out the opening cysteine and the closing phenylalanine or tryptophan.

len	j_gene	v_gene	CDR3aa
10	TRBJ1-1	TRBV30	ASTVRITEAF
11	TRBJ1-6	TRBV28	ASTLTGIAPLH
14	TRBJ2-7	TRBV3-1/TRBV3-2	ASSQVGGTSGYEQY
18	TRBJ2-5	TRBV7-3	ASSLTWTGFVAGVSETQY
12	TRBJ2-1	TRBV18	ASSGLAGESEQF
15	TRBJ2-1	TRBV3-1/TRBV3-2	ASSQGRGLAGVGEQF
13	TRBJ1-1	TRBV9	ASSLGTTWGTEAF
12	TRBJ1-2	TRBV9	ASRADSSVYGYT
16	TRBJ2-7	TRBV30	AWSPSVSQNYLSYEQY
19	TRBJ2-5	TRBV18	ASSPTRGDSEYRLAKETQY
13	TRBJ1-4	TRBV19	ASSGPGTYFEKLF
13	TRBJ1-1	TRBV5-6	ASSFLGTGDTEAF
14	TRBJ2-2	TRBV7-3	ASSLSSGTNTGELF
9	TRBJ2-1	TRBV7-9	AREIYNEQF
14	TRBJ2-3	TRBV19	ASSPGTRGVSDTQY
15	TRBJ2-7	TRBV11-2	ASSRQRTSGASYEQY
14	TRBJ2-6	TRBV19	ATLIKKSAGANVLT
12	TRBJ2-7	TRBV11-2	ASSLVLLAYEQY
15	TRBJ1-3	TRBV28	ASSLLAPSGPRNTIY
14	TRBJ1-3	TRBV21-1	ASSKGQGVTGNTIY
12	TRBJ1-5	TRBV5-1	ASSFEGAGQPQH
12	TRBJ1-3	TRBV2	ASSVTGSGNTIY
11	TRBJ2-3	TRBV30	AWSVGNTDTQY
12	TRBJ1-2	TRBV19	ATYPGGLGYGYT
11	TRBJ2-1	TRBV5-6	ASSLSGYNEQF
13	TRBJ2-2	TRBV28	ASDTGGMNTGELF
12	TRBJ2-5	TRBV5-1	ASSLEGLAETQY
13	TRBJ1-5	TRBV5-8	ASSFRGQAVGPQH
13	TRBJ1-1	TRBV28	ASSLGSVGSSEAF
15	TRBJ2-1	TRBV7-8	ASSPRGSGGAAGEQF
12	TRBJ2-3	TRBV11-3	ASSLGVAGDTQY
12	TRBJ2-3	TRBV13	ASSSRQATDTQY
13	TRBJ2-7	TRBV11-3	ASSLVVLGVYEQY
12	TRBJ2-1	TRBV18	ASSSMEGGGEQF
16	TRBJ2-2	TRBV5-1	ASSPGNAGTTLTGELF
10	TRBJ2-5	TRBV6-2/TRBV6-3	ASSTNVETQY
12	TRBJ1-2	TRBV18	ASSPRQGDYGYT
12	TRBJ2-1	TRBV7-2	ASSLGLLGRPWV
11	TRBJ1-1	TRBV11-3	ASSFGGNTEAF
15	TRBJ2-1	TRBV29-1	SVVKTSSGQGHNEQF
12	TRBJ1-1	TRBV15	ATSPRHLNTEAF
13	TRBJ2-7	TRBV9	ASSSKGGAYYEQY
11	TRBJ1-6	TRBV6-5	ASSYTTGGPLH
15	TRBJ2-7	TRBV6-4	ASPAQAHSGDSYEQY
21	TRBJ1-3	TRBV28	ASSFGQFFQRPYRVTSGNTIY
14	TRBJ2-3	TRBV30	AWTKKGTGDQDTQY
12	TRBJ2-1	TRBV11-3	ASSPGGSYNEQF
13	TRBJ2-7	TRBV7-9	ASSPEGQGDYEQY
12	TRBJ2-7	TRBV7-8	ASTWGQGLYEQY
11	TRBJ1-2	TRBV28	ASSLKGAYGYT
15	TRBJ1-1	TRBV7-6	ASSLDAGRGPNTEAF
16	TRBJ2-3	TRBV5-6	ASSLRLGGRRITDTQY
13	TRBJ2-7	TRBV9	ASSVGGGPANEQY
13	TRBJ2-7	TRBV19	ASGVGTGGLYEQY
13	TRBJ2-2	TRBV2	ASSLAFTDTGELF
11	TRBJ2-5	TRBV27	ASSVQNEETQY
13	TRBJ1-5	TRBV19	ASSILGQGVKPQH
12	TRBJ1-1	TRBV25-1	ASSETGFGTEAF
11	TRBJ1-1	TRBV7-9	ASTGGVNTEAF